This T cell receptor (beta chain) was obtained from a study of blood T cell repertoires in COVID-19. On the study more broadly: Sites across the United States, Italy and Spain contributed samples from acute and convalescent COVID-19. PBMCs, B-cell-depleted T cells, or T cells provided the cDNA or gDNA that made up the material.

Original methodology: Amplifying reference gene primers gave estimates of nucleated cell counts. Data came from immunoSEQ multiplex PCR; TCRdb stores just in-frame clones and leaves some out. D and trimming were read from the DNA, whereas the V and J calls and clone size are those reported in that table. The table includes 130,000 to 150,000 clones, about four fifths detected once. This clone was counted a few times. Per germline, CDR1 DFQATT and CDR2 SNEGSKA (reference sequence). The CDR3 spans 11 residues. V gave up 5 bases and J gave up 7 bases, with 11 bases separating them. The V and J genes are TRBV20-1 and TRBJ1-1; D might be TRBD1 (5 bases). The sample comprised peripheral blood. The TCR was taken from a human donor with acute or convalescent COVID-19. The donor label of this sample is uncertain. CDR3 loop: CSAPGGVEAFF. The CDR3 bases are TGCAGTGCTCCCGGGGGGGTTGAAGCTTTCTTT.